The source of this TCR beta chain is a study of cytomegalovirus exposure and HLA in healthy donors (TCRdb year 2017). At the level of the whole study: The 666 repertoires of the first cohort and the 95 to 150 validation repertoires were produced on the same platform, according to a later analysis. The study aimed to test whether signatures of past pathogen exposure could be identified by cataloging public T cell receptors. In addition to the first cohort of several hundred subjects, a separate validation cohort of 120 different subjects was used. To predict cytomegalovirus infection status, the study brought together high-throughput TCR immunosequencing, statistical association of individual TCRs with disease status, and machine learning. Overall study results and their limits: The classifier was reported to diagnose cytomegalovirus status with high specificity and sensitivity in both the original and validation cohorts. Three of the identified cytomegalovirus-associated TCR beta chains were confirmed in vitro to be specific for cytomegalovirus antigens. Most TCR sequences were observed very rarely across donors, whereas some public TCRs were present in many individuals. A total of some 180 TCR beta chains were listed by the study as associated with cytomegalovirus. It was suggested by the authors that the approach could potentially be generalized to other disease states and immunological phenotypes. Subsequent analysis determined that TCRs grouped into clusters in the first cohort also showed a tendency toward co-occurrence across the roughly 110 validation repertoires, and 85% to 95% of cluster scores exceeded 0. A later analysis lacked HLA typing for the validation cohort, so it scored co-occurrence in that cohort across all 110 or so repertoires.

The library was prepared using the immunoSEQ multiplex PCR assay. Per the authors' processing: A statistical classification framework was built for diagnosing cytomegalovirus status from the catalog of TCR beta chain sequences. In its TCRdb copy, this immuneACCESS table keeps in-frame sequences only and misses some clones. Where compared with another copy, unresolved V genes explain less than half of these, and the others have no known cause. V and J calls and clone size come straight from that table; D and trimming were deduced from the DNA. The sample table shows about 170,000 clones, and approximately 86% are seen once. The top ten hold roughly 2.7% of the sample. Its CDR3 holds 15 amino acids, cysteine through phenylalanine. Just CDR3 DNA is preserved here, 45 bases in frame from base 1. V is clipped by 4 bases and J by 1 base, and the sequence between their germline boundaries is 10 bases long. The germline V gene gives CDR1 as SGHDN and CDR2 as FVKESK.

For this clone: Its antigen is currently not known. Nothing much larger sits one base from this clone, and base qualities are not available.

Separate from the roughly 700-subject first cohort, the validation cohort of 120 subjects was the group to which the donors belonged. This receptor was identified in a young man in good health and CMV-seropositive. Sequencing was carried out using PBMCs. The chain couples TRBV14 to TRBJ2-2, with no confidently assigned D gene. The nucleotide sequence is TGTGCCAGCAGCCCTCGGCTAGGGAACACCGGGGAGCTGTTTTTT. The encoded protein is CASSPRLGNTGELFF.